This TCR beta chain was identified in a study of OX40 agonist ivuxolimab in advanced cancers. Turning to the study itself: Intravenous ivuxolimab at 0.01 to 10 mg/kg was given to patients every 2 weeks. Three individuals attained partial responses, comprising one hepatocellular carcinoma case and two cutaneous melanoma cases.

Concerning this clone itself: Its matching antigen is unknown.

Patients with a history of autoimmune disease or on systemic immunosuppression were excluded. Whole-study results and caveats: Relative to CD4+ cells, CD8+ T cells on average had more expanded clones.

This table comes from immunoSEQ multiplex PCR, and its TCRdb copy is limited to in-frame clones, with some not included. The table lists roughly 53,000 clones, about 87% of them singletons, with approximately 5% in the top ten. The CDR3 has 11 amino acids. The ends were cut back, 4 bases at V and 8 bases at J, with 6 bases in the middle. Germline assignment: CDR1 SNHLY and CDR2 FYNNEI. This clonotype was sampled from an adult with an advanced solid tumor such as melanoma, head and neck, liver or kidney cancer. Specimen: CD4+ or CD8+ T cells sorted from blood, collected in a trial of the OX40 agonist ivuxolimab. The chain uses TRBV2 and TRBJ2-1; the D is unclear. This chain's CDR3 is CASSGKHEQFF. The CDR3 DNA sequence: TGTGCCAGCAGTGGAAAGCATGAGCAGTTCTTC.